Listed here is a single TCR beta chain. CDR1 SGHTA and CDR2 FQGNSA come from the germline V gene. This CDR3 has 13 amino acids. V was clipped by 7 bases and J by 2 bases; unmatched bases: 4. TCRdb's table, derived via immunoSEQ multiplex PCR, lists solely in-frame clones and lacks some. This sample has tens of thousands of clones, with nearly 90% found just once. The data stem from a study of OX40 agonist ivuxolimab in advanced cancers. Sequencing was performed on CD4+ or CD8+ T cells sorted from blood, taken in a trial of the OX40 agonist ivuxolimab. The receptor was derived from an adult with an advanced solid tumor such as melanoma, head and neck, liver or kidney cancer. The chain joins TRBV7-2 to TRBJ2-5; TRBD1 matches 7 bases. The CDR3 loop is CASTLDRQETQYF. For the CDR3, the DNA is TGTGCCAGCACCTTGGACAGGCAAGAGACCCAGTACTTC. The whole variable domain, remainder taken from reference TRBV7-2 and TRBJ2-5, is GAGVSQSPSNKVTEKGKDVELRCDPISGHTALYWYRQSLGQGLEFLIYFQGNSAPDKSGLPSDRFSAERTGGSVSTLTIQRTQQEDSAVYLCASTLDRQETQYFGPGTRLLVL.